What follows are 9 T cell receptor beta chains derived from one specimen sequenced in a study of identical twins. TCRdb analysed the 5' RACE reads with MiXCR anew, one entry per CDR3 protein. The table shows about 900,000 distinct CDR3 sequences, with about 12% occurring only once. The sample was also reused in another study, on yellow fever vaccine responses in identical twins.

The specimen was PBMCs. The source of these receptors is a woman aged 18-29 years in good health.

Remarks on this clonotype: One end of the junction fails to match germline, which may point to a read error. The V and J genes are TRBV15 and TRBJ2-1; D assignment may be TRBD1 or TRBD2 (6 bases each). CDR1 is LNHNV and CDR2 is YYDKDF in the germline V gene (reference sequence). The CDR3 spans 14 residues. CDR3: CATSGERGHNQQFF. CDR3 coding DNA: TGTGCCACCAGCGGAGAACGGGGGCATAATCAGCAGTTCTTC.

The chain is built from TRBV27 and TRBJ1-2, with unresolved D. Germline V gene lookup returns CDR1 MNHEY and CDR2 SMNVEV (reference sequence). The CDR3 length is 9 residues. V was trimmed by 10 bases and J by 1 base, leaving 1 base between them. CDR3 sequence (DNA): TGTGCCAATAACTATGGCTACACCTTC. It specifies CANNYGYTF.

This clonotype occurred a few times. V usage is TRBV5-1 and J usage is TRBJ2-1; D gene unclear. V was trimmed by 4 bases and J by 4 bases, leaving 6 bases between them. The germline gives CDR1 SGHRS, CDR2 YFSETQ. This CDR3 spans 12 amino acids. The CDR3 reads CASSGEYNEQFF. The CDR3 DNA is TGCGCCAGCAGCGGGGAATACAATGAGCAGTTCTTC.

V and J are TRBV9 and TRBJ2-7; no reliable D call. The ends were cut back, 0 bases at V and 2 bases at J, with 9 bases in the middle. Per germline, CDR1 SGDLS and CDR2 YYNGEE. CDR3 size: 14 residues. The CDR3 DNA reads TGTGCCAGCAGCGTAGAAGGTCCCACCTACGAGCAGTACTTC. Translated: CASSVEGPTYEQYF.

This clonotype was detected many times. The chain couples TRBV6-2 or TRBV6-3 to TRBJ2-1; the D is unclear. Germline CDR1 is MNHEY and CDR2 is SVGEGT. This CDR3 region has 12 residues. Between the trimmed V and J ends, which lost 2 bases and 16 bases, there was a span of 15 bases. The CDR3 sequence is CASSYRLTGVFF. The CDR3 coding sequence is TGTGCCAGCAGTTACCGGCTGACTGGCGTTTTCTTC.

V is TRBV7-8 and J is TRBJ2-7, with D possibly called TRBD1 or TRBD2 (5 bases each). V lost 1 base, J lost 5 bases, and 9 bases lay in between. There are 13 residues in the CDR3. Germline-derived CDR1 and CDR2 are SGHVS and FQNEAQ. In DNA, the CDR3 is TGTGCCAGCAGCTTAGGCCGAGGGGACGAGCAGTACTTC. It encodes CASSLGRGDEQYF.

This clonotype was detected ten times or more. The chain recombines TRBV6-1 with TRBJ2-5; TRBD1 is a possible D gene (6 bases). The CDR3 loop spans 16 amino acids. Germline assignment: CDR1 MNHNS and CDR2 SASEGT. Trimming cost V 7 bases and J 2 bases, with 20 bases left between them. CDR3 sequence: CASNAQGHRKQETQYF. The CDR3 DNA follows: TGTGCCAGCAACGCCCAGGGACACAGAAAACAAGAGACCCAGTACTTC.

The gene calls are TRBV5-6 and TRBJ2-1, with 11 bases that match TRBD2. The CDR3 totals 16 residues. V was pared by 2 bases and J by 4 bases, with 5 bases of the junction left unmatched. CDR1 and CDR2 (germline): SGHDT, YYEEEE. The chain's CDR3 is CASSLWTSGPYNEQFF. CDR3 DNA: TGTGCCAGCAGCTTATGGACTAGCGGGCCTTACAATGAGCAGTTCTTC.

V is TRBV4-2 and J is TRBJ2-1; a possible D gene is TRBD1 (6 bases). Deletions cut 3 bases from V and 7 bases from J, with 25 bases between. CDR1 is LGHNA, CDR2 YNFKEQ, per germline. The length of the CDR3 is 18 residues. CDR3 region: CASSQARRPTGSANEQFF. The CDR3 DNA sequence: TGTGCCAGCAGCCAGGCGCGGAGGCCGACAGGTTCAGCGAATGAGCAGTTCTTC.